The entry below describes one T cell receptor beta chain. TCR beta CDR3 region amplification was performed from RNA transcripts. HTBI primers were used for first-round RT-PCR of the TCR CDR3. MiXCR, run by TCRdb on the multiplex PCR reads, gives a single entry per CDR3 protein. The repertoire holds about half a million distinct CDR3 sequences, with around 20% as singletons. J was trimmed by 4 bases and V by 6 bases; bases with no gene match: 2. The CDR3 is 14 residues long. This sample stems from a study of T cells in Graves' hyperthyroidism and ophthalmopathy. The overall study: The initial diagnosis was the point when peripheral blood was collected, ahead of any treatment.

This receptor was identified in a man aged 40-55 years with Graves' ophthalmopathy. The chain links TRBV12-3 or TRBV12-4 to TRBJ1-6; TRBD1 aligns across 8 bases. What was sequenced was blood. The CDR3 coding sequence is TGTGCCAGCAGCCGGGACAGGTATAATTCACCCCTCCACTTT. It yields the protein CASSRDRYNSPLHF.